The 19 T cell receptor beta chains below were found in one sample sequenced in a study of radiotherapy plus CTLA-4 blockade in lung cancer. The method was immunoSEQ multiplex PCR; TCRdb's version includes in-frame clones alone and lacks a portion of them. The profile covers around 80,000 clones, with roughly 69% appearing a single time and around 10% taken by the ten largest. Here the sequenced sample was peripheral blood, taken from a patient treated with radiotherapy plus ipilimumab. The receptors were sampled from a human donor with non-small cell lung cancer whose response to radiotherapy plus ipilimumab could not be evaluated.

The chain combines TRBV9 with TRBJ1-5; weak D call: TRBD1 (6 bases). This CDR3 is built from 13 residues. V lost 9 bases to trimming and J lost 7 bases, with 17 bases between them. The germline V gene has CDR1 SGDLS and CDR2 YYNGEE. CDR3 protein: CAKRVQGAQPQHF. The CDR3 nucleotides read TGTGCCAAAAGGGTACAGGGCGCCCAGCCCCAGCATTTT. The variable domain in full, with the rest retrieved from reference TRBV9 and TRBJ1-5, is DSGVTQTPKHLITATGQRVTLRCSPRSGDLSVYWYQQSLDQGLQFLIQYYNGEERAKGNILERFSAQQFPDLHSELNLSSLELGDSALYFCAKRVQGAQPQHFGDGTRLSIL.

This sequence joins TRBV7-6 and TRBJ1-1; maybe TRBD1 (5 bases). The CDR3 consists of 13 residues. V lost 6 bases, J lost 4 bases, and 12 bases lay in between. CDR1 SGHVS and CDR2 FNYEAQ come from the germline V gene. The CDR3 sequence is CASRVLDTTEAFF. The CDR3 coding sequence is TGTGCCAGCAGAGTGCTGGACACCACTGAAGCTTTCTTT.

The chain carries TRBV14 and TRBJ2-5; a weak D match, TRBD1 (6 bases). This CDR3 spans 14 amino acids. Germline V gene data show CDR1 as SGHDN and CDR2 as FVKESK. Trimming left V 1 base short and J 4 bases short, with 10 bases between. The CDR3 is CASSQVRGAETQYF. Here the CDR3 DNA reads TGTGCCAGCAGCCAAGTCAGGGGCGCAGAGACCCAGTACTTC. The full variable domain, rest sourced from reference TRBV14 and TRBJ2-5, is EAGVTQFPSHSVIEKGQTVTLRCDPISGHDNLYWYRRVMGKEIKFLLHFVKESKQDESGMPNNRFLAERTGGTYSTLKVQPAELEDSGVYFCASSQVRGAETQYFGPGTRLLVL.

The gene calls are TRBV7-3 and TRBJ2-1, with 7 nucleotides matching TRBD1. The CDR3 length is 13 residues. V shed 5 bases, J shed 5 bases, and the junction held 3 bases outside the gene matches. In germline, CDR1 is SGHTA, CDR2 FQGTGA. For the CDR3, the DNA is TGTGCCAGCAGCCTAGGGGGCCACAATGAGCAGTTCTTC. Translation gives CASSLGGHNEQFF.

A single count supports this clone. V and J are TRBV5-1 and TRBJ1-1, with a possible D match to TRBD1 (5 bases). The germline CDR1 and CDR2 sequences are SGHRS and YFSETQ. Trimming removed 1 base from V and 11 bases from J, with 12 bases in between. This CDR3 has 12 amino acids. CDR3 region: CASSLRGGRAFF. CDR3 DNA sequence: TGCGCCAGCAGCTTGAGGGGTGGACGCGCTTTCTTT.

The chain combines TRBV7-3 with TRBJ2-7, with 9 bases aligning to TRBD2. CDR3 size: 14 residues. Germline-derived CDR1 and CDR2 are SGHTA and FQGTGA. Trimming cost V 4 bases and J 5 bases; bases outside gene matches: 6. The CDR3 reads CASSYLAGSDEQYF. The CDR3 nucleotides read TGTGCCAGCAGCTACCTAGCGGGGAGCGACGAGCAGTACTTC.

The sample holds a few counts of this clone. The rearrangement uses TRBV18 and TRBJ2-5; D is possibly TRBD2 (6 bases). Looked up from germline, CDR1 is KGHSH and CDR2 is LQKENI. This CDR3 has 15 amino acids. V lost 1 base, J lost 2 bases, and 11 bases lay in between. CDR3 coding DNA: TGTGCCAGCTCACCACTACTCGGGGGTCAAGAGACCCAGTACTTC. This translates into CASSPLLGGQETQYF.

In its sample, this clone was seen a few times. V usage is TRBV6-5 and J usage is TRBJ1-5; D call uncertain. The germline V gene encodes CDR1 MNHEY and CDR2 SVGAGI. The CDR3 has 11 amino acids. The ends were cut back, 5 bases at V and 4 bases at J, with 3 bases in the middle. The chain's CDR3 is CASSLNQPQHF. DNA of the CDR3: TGTGCCAGCAGTCTTAATCAGCCCCAGCATTTT.

This chain joins TRBV19 and TRBJ1-1, with D perhaps TRBD1 (5 bases). Deletions cut 3 bases from V and 0 bases from J, with 14 bases between. The CDR3 is 16 amino acids. Germline-derived CDR1 and CDR2 are LNHDA and SQIVND (reference sequence). The CDR3 loop reads CASSIPFGQVNTEAFF. The CDR3 DNA is TGTGCCAGTAGTATTCCGTTCGGACAAGTGAACACTGAAGCTTTCTTT.

The chain uses TRBV9 and TRBJ1-1; TRBD1 might be the D (5 bases). The CDR3 runs to 14 residues. V lost 3 bases, J lost 2 bases, and 11 bases lay in between. Per germline, CDR1 SGDLS and CDR2 YYNGEE. The CDR3 DNA reads TGTGCCAGCAGCGCATCAGGGATAAACACTGAAGCTTTCTTT. Protein sequence: CASSASGINTEAFF.

This sequence joins TRBV2 and TRBJ1-6; D might be TRBD1 (5 bases). Per germline, CDR1 SNHLY and CDR2 FYNNEI. The ends were cut back, 7 bases at V and 8 bases at J, with 12 bases in the middle. The CDR3 has 13 residues. The CDR3 here is CASIVARDSPLHF. The CDR3 bases are TGTGCCAGCATAGTGGCCAGGGATTCACCCCTCCACTTT.

The chain recombines TRBV5-4 with TRBJ1-4, with 9 bases that match TRBD1. CDR3 length: 15 residues. Germline loops: CDR1 SGHNT, CDR2 YYREEE (reference sequence). After removal of 6 bases from V and 5 bases from J, the junction contained 8 bases not matched to a gene. Here the CDR3 reads CASTTSGTGNEKLFF. As DNA, the CDR3 is TGTGCCAGCACTACCTCCGGGACAGGGAATGAAAAACTGTTTTTT.

The J gene is TRBJ2-2, the V gene TRBV6-1, with 8 bases that match TRBD2. With V trimmed by 4 bases and J by 4 bases, 5 bases remained unmatched. This CDR3 spans 15 amino acids. Looked up from germline, CDR1 is MNHNS and CDR2 is SASEGT. The CDR3 sequence: CASSASGGPTGELFF. DNA for the CDR3: TGTGCCAGCAGTGCCAGCGGGGGCCCCACCGGGGAGCTGTTTTTT.

V usage is TRBV9 and J usage is TRBJ1-4; possible D gene TRBD1, 5 bases. The CDR3 spans 16 residues. V was trimmed by 0 bases and J by 0 bases, leaving 9 bases between them. Germline V lookup: CDR1 SGDLS, CDR2 YYNGEE. This CDR3 reads CASSVGAGTTNEKLFF. The DNA for the CDR3 is TGTGCCAGCAGCGTAGGGGCAGGGACAACTAATGAAAAACTGTTTTTT. The complete variable domain, with remaining parts taken from reference TRBV9 and TRBJ1-4, reads DSGVTQTPKHLITATGQRVTLRCSPRSGDLSVYWYQQSLDQGLQFLIQYYNGEERAKGNILERFSAQQFPDLHSELNLSSLELGDSALYFCASSVGAGTTNEKLFFGSGTQLSVL.

The V and J genes are TRBV27 and TRBJ2-5; D possibly corresponds to TRBD2 (5 bases). The length of the CDR3 is 16 residues. Germline V gene data show CDR1 as MNHEY and CDR2 as SMNVEV (reference sequence). The ends were cut back, 5 bases at V and 2 bases at J, with 18 bases in the middle. Written as DNA, the CDR3 is TGTGCCAGCAGTGCGAACCTGGACTTCAAACAAGAGACCCAGTACTTC. Residues: CASSANLDFKQETQYF.

This clone showed up just a few times. The chain combines TRBV19 with TRBJ1-6, with 7 bases identical to TRBD1. CDR1 is LNHDA and CDR2 is SQIVND in the germline V gene (reference sequence). The CDR3 runs 16 residues. V shed 6 bases and J 3 bases; nucleotides not matched to a gene: 8. CDR3 sequence reads: CASSPGQYHYNSPLHF. In DNA form, the CDR3 reads TGTGCCAGTAGCCCGGGACAGTACCACTATAATTCACCCCTCCACTTT.

The genes are TRBV4-3 and TRBJ2-3, with D uncertain. The CDR3 contains 13 residues. V gave up 0 bases and J gave up 11 bases, with 12 bases separating them. Germline CDR1 LGHNA, CDR2 YSLEER. DNA of the CDR3: TGCGCCAGCAGCCAAGAAATTCAGATAAAGCAGTATTTT. It encodes CASSQEIQIKQYF.

The chain recombines TRBV15 with TRBJ2-7; 8 bases line up with TRBD1. The CDR3 totals 15 residues. Germline CDR1 reads LNHNV; CDR2 reads YYDKDF (reference sequence). V dropped 1 base and J dropped 2; count of bases not matched to a gene: 4. CDR3: CATSRAQGDTYEQYF. The CDR3 DNA follows: TGTGCCACCAGCAGAGCACAGGGGGACACCTACGAGCAGTACTTC.

This clone was seen more than once but under ten times. The rearrangement joins TRBV11-1 to TRBJ1-1, with no clear D. Germline lookup yields CDR1 SGHAT and CDR2 FQDESV (reference sequence). The CDR3 runs to 12 residues. V shed 5 bases and J shed 3 bases, with 7 bases lying between them. DNA of the CDR3: TGTGCCAGCAGCCACAGACACACTGAAGCTTTCTTT. Translation: CASSHRHTEAFF.